Given below is one T cell receptor beta chain in context. Its antigen is still unknown. A much larger clone sits a single nucleotide away, making a read error possible. This sample is part of a study of spatial heterogeneity in lung cancer. In the study overall: There were, on average, more than eight raw-read appearances for each unique TCR and UMI combination.

Germline CDR1 and CDR2: LGHDT and YNNKEL (reference sequence). Trimming shortened V by 3 bases and J by 3 bases, and 2 bases separated the two germline ends. The CDR3 runs to 11 residues. Notes on the study in general: Blood contained ubiquitous expanded tumor TCRs more at resection than at follow-up.

Time point: sample taken at primary tumor resection. The sequenced material consisted of unsorted whole RNA from tumor, nontumor lung or frozen PBMC. Every cDNA TCR molecule received its own unique molecular identifier. TCRdb itself ran the 5' RACE reads through MiXCR, one entry per CDR3 protein. The sample has tens of thousands of distinct CDR3 sequences; roughly 13% are singletons. Here the sequenced sample was PBMCs, taken at surgery. This chain connects TRBV3-1 to TRBJ2-5; D is unclear. This clonotype was obtained from a male donor with early-stage non-small cell lung cancer. In DNA form, the CDR3 reads TGTGCCAGCAGCCAGGAAGAGACCCAGTACTTC. Amino acids: CASSQEETQYF.